A single sample gave rise to the 16 T cell receptor beta chains below, sequenced in a study of control samples from healthy donors and cancer patients. Data came from immunoSEQ multiplex PCR; TCRdb stores just in-frame clones and leaves some out. The sample shows 170,000 or so clones, 90% to 95% of them seen only once. What was sequenced was blood. The receptors come from a man aged 18 to 35 in good health.

The chain has TRBV2 and TRBJ2-4; unclear D gene. The germline CDR1 and CDR2 sequences are SNHLY and FYNNEI. The V gene lost 5 bases and the J gene lost 8 bases, with 13 bases spanning the gap. This CDR3 contains 13 residues. The CDR3 sequence: CASSQISPYIQYF. The CDR3 nucleotides read TGTGCCAGCAGTCAAATCTCCCCATACATTCAGTACTTC.

The gene calls are TRBV5-1 and TRBJ2-7; D may be TRBD1 (7 bases). CDR1 and CDR2 (germline): SGHRS, YFSETQ. The CDR3 sequence is 13 residues long. Trimming took off 0 bases at V and 7 bases at J, with 11 bases between the two ends. The CDR3 sequence: CASSLEGAGEQYF. The CDR3 DNA sequence: TGCGCCAGCAGCTTGGAGGGGGCGGGGGAGCAGTACTTC.

This clone was observed a single time. The chain uses TRBV6-5 and TRBJ1-4; possibly TRBD1 for D (6 bases). Deletions cut 11 bases from V and 10 bases from J, with 20 bases between. Germline loops: CDR1 MNHEY, CDR2 SVGAGI. The CDR3 has 13 amino acids. DNA for the CDR3: TGTGCCTCACGAAGGGGGTTGGGTAGAAAACTGTTTTTT. This codes for CASRRGLGRKLFF.

The V gene is TRBV12-3 or TRBV12-4, the J gene TRBJ1-1, with a weak D call TRBD1 (6 bases). The V and J ends lost 7 bases and 5 bases respectively, with 11 bases between them. The CDR3 covers 12 residues. CDR3 sequence (DNA): TGTGCCAGCACCCCCACAGGGACTGAAGCTTTCTTT. It encodes CASTPTGTEAFF.

A note on this clone: Other DNA sequences in this sample translate to the same CDR3. The chain carries TRBV18 and TRBJ2-7; the D gene is possibly TRBD1 (5 bases). This CDR3 spans 13 amino acids. Germline V gives CDR1 KGHSH, CDR2 LQKENI. With 3 bases removed from V and 1 base from J, the gap between germline ends came to 7 bases. CDR3 region: CASSPQGSYEQYF. The CDR3 DNA is TGTGCCAGCTCACCGCAGGGTTCCTACGAGCAGTACTTC. Filled out from reference TRBV18 and TRBJ2-7, the complete variable domain reads NAGVMQNPRHLVRRRGQEARLRCSPMKGHSHVYWYRQLPEEGLKFMVYLQKENIIDESGMPKERFSAEFPKEGPSILRIQQVVRGDSAAYFCASSPQGSYEQYFGPGTRLTVT.

V is TRBV5-4 and J is TRBJ2-3, with D tentatively TRBD1 (6 bases). CDR3 length: 15 residues. V was shortened by 0 bases and J by 3 bases, with 11 bases between the two germline ends. The germline V gene has CDR1 SGHNT and CDR2 YYREEE (reference sequence). CDR3: CASSLEVGATDTQYF. CDR3 bases: TGTGCCAGCAGCTTGGAGGTGGGGGCGACAGATACGCAGTATTTT. The complete variable domain, with remaining parts taken from reference TRBV5-4 and TRBJ2-3, reads ETGVTQSPTHLIKTRGQQVTLRCSSQSGHNTVSWYQQALGQGPQFIFQYYREEENGRGNFPPRFSGLQFPNYSSELNVNALELDDSALYLCASSLEVGATDTQYFGPGTRLTVL.

The genes are TRBV18 and TRBJ2-2; TRBD1 agrees at 8 bases. This CDR3 comprises 14 residues. V lost 6 bases and J lost 5; bases outside the gene matches: 5. From germline, CDR1 is KGHSH and CDR2 LQKENI. CDR3 DNA: TGTGCCAGCTCCCAGGGACAGGAGACCGGGGAGCTGTTTTTT. Encoded protein: CASSQGQETGELFF. Looking up the rest from reference TRBV18 and TRBJ2-2 gives the full variable domain: NAGVMQNPRHLVRRRGQEARLRCSPMKGHSHVYWYRQLPEEGLKFMVYLQKENIIDESGMPKERFSAEFPKEGPSILRIQQVVRGDSAAYFCASSQGQETGELFFGEGSRLTVL.

The chain is built from TRBV7-9 and TRBJ1-4; possibly TRBD1 for D (5 bases). This CDR3 region has 16 residues. The germline CDR1 and CDR2 sequences are SEHNR and FQNEAQ (reference sequence). V was cut by 4 bases and J by 7 bases, with 19 bases left in between. CDR3 sequence (DNA): TGTGCCAGCAGCTGGGACCTGGACAAATTTCGTGAAAAACTGTTTTTT. It specifies CASSWDLDKFREKLFF.

This clone is a singleton in its sample. V and J are TRBV19 and TRBJ1-4; D might be TRBD1 (5 bases). Germline assignment: CDR1 LNHDA and CDR2 SQIVND (reference sequence). The CDR3 contains 14 residues. Trimming pared 6 bases from V and 4 bases from J, leaving 12 bases between. CDR3 in amino acids: CASRAGQVNEKLFF. The CDR3 DNA reads as TGTGCCAGTAGGGCGGGGCAAGTTAATGAAAAACTGTTTTTT. The full variable domain, in which reference TRBV19 and TRBJ1-4 provide the parts outside the CDR3, is DGGITQSPKYLFRKEGQNVTLSCEQNLNHDAMYWYRQDPGQGLRLIYYSQIVNDFQKGDIAEGYSVSREKKESFPLTVTSAQKNPTAFYLCASRAGQVNEKLFFGSGTQLSVL.

The chain employs TRBV7-8 and TRBJ1-3, with D unclear. Germline CDR1 is SGHVS and CDR2 is FQNEAQ. CDR3 size: 15 residues. V gave up 5 bases and J gave up 3 bases, with 14 bases separating them. The CDR3 loop reads CASSPYLPGGNTIYF. Here the CDR3 DNA reads TGTGCCAGCAGCCCTTATCTCCCGGGTGGAAACACCATATATTTT.

The rearrangement joins TRBV3-1 (or the pseudogene TRBV3-2) to TRBJ2-3, with 13 bases fitting TRBD2. The germline gives CDR1 LGHDT, CDR2 YNNKEL (reference sequence). V was pared by 4 bases and J by 1 base, with 8 bases of the junction left unmatched. The CDR3 has 18 amino acids. The CDR3 spells CASSRLDTSGGGTDTQYF. The CDR3 nucleotides read TGTGCCAGCAGCCGTTTGGATACTAGCGGGGGGGGCACAGATACGCAGTATTTT.

Only one count was recorded for this clone. This chain links TRBV2 with TRBJ2-1; 9 bases match TRBD2. This CDR3 is built from 14 residues. V was clipped by 4 bases and J by 14 bases; unmatched bases: 12. Germline values: CDR1 SNHLY, CDR2 FYNNEI. CDR3 protein: CASSGDLRGGFKFF. DNA for the CDR3: TGTGCCAGCAGTGGGGACTTGCGGGGGGGTTTTAAGTTCTTC. Filled out from reference TRBV2 and TRBJ2-1, the complete variable domain reads EPEVTQTPSHQVTQMGQEVILRCVPISNHLYFYWYRQILGQKVEFLVSFYNNEISEKSEIFDDQFSVERPDGSNFTLKIRSTKLEDSAMYFCASSGDLRGGFKFFGPGTRLTVL.

The chain is built from TRBV9 and TRBJ1-2; tentatively, D is TRBD1 (5 bases). The CDR3 sequence is 18 residues long. V gave up 4 bases and J gave up 4 bases, with 26 bases separating them. Germline V CDR1 and CDR2: SGDLS, YYNGEE. The CDR3 DNA is TGTGCCAGCAGCTCGGACGCAGGGCGCGGGCCTCTAGGCTATGGCTACACCTTC. Encoded protein: CASSSDAGRGPLGYGYTF.

The DNA for the CDR3 is TGTGCCAGCAGCCTGGACTGGAAGAACACTGAAGCTTTCTTT. This codes for CASSLDWKNTEAFF. The chain links TRBV2 to TRBJ1-1, with unresolved D. The germline gives CDR1 SNHLY, CDR2 FYNNEI. V lost 6 bases to trimming and J lost 1 base, with 12 bases between them. CDR3 length: 14 residues.

This chain uses TRBV2 with TRBJ1-5, with 8 bases identical to TRBD1. This CDR3 is 15 amino acids long. J gave up 4 bases and V 4 bases, and 6 bases lay outside the gene matches. Germline CDR1 and CDR2: SNHLY and FYNNEI. CDR3 loop: CASSGTGSGNQPQHF. The CDR3 DNA is TGTGCCAGCAGTGGGACAGGGTCGGGGAATCAGCCCCAGCATTTT. The full variable domain, rest sourced from reference TRBV2 and TRBJ1-5, is EPEVTQTPSHQVTQMGQEVILRCVPISNHLYFYWYRQILGQKVEFLVSFYNNEISEKSEIFDDQFSVERPDGSNFTLKIRSTKLEDSAMYFCASSGTGSGNQPQHFGDGTRLSIL.

This chain uses TRBV28 with TRBJ2-7, with D maybe TRBD2 (7 bases). Germline CDR1 MDHEN, CDR2 SYDVKM. This CDR3 is built from 15 residues. The V and J ends lost 4 bases and 2 bases respectively, with 15 bases between them. CDR3 nucleotides: TGTGCCAGCAGTTCCAACAGGGAGGGGACCTACGAGCAGTACTTC. Translation: CASSSNREGTYEQYF.